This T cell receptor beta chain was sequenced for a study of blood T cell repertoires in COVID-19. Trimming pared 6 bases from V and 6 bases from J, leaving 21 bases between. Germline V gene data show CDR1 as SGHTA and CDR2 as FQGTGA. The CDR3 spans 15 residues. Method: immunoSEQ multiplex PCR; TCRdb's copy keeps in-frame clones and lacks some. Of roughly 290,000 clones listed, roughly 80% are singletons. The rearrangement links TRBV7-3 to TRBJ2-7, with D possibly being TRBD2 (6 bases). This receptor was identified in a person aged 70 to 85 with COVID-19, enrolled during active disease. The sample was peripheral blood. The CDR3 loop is CASSPVSAGSSEQYF. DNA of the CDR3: TGTGCCAGCAGTCCAGTATCAGCCGGGAGTTCCGAGCAGTACTTC.